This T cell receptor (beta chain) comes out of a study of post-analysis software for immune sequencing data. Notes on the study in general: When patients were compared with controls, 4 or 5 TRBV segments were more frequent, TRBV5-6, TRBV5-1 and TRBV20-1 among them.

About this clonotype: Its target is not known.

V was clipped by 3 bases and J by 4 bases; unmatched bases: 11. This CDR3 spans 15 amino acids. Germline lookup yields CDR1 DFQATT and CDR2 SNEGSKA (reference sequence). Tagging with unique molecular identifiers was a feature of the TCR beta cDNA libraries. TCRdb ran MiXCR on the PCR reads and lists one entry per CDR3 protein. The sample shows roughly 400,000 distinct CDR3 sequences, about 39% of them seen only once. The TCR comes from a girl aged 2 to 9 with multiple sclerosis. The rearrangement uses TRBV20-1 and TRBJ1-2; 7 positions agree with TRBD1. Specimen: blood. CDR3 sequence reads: CSARLGLDRVYGYTF. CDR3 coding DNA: TGCAGTGCTAGGTTGGGCCTAGACAGGGTCTATGGCTACACCTTC.